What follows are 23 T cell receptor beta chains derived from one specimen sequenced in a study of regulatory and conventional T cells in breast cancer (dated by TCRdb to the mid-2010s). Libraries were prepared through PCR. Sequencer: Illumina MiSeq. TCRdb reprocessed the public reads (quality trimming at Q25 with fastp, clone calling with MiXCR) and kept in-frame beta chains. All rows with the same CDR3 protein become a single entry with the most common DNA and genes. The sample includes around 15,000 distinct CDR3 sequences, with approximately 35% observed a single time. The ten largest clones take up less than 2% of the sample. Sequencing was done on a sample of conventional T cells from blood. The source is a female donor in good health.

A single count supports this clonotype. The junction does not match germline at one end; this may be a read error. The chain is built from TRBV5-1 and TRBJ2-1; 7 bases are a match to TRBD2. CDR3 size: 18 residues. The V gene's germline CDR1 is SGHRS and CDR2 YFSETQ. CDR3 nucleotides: TGCGCCACCAGCTTGAGGTCGGTCGGGAGGAACTCCTACAATGAGCAGTTCTTC. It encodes CATSLRSVGRNSYNEQFF.

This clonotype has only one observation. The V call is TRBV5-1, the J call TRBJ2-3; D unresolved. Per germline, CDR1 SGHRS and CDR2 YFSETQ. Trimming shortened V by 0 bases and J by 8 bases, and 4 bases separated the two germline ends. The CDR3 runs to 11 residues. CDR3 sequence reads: CASSLGGTQYF. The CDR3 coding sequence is TGCGCCAGCAGCTTGGGCGGTACGCAGTATTTT. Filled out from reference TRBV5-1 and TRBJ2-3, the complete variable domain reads KAGVTQTPRYLIKTRGQQVTLSCSPISGHRSVSWYQQTPGQGLQFLFEYFSETQRNKGNFPGRFSGRQFSNSRSEMNVSTLELGDSALYLCASSLGGTQYFGPGTRLTVL.

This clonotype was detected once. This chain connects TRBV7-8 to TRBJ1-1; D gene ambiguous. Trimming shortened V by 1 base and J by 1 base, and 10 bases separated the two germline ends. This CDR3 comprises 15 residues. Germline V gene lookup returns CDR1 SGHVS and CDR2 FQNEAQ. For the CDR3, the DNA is TGTGCCAGCAGCTTAGTAGGTGGAGGGAACACTGAAGCTTTCTTT. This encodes CASSLVGGGNTEAFF.

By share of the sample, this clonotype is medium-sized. CDR3 in DNA: TGTGCCAGCAGCTTGGCGGGGGGGGGCAATGAGCAGTTCTTC. It codes for CASSLAGGGNEQFF. The V call is TRBV7-2, the J call TRBJ2-1, with 9 nucleotides matching TRBD2. V gave up 3 bases and J gave up 6 bases; unmatched junction bases: 3. Germline V lookup: CDR1 SGHTA, CDR2 FQGNSA. This CDR3 region has 14 residues.

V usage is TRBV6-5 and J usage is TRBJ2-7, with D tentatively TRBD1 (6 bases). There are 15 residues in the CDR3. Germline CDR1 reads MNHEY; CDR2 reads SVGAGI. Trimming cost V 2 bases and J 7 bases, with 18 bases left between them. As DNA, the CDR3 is TGTGCCAGCAGTTACCTCCCAGGGGCCACTATAGAGCAGTACTTC. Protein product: CASSYLPGATIEQYF.

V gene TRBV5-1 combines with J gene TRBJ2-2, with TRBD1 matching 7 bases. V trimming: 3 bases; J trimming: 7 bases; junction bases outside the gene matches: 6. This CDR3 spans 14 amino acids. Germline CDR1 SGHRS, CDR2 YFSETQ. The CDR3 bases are TGCGCCAGCAGCTCAACGACAGGGCTCGGGGAGCTGTTTTTT. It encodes CASSSTTGLGELFF.

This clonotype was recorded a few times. CDR3 in amino acids: CASSPHRTGHGELFF. In nucleotides, the CDR3 is TGTGCCAGCAGCCCTCACCGAACGGGCCACGGGGAGCTGTTTTTT. The rearrangement uses TRBV7-2 and TRBJ2-2, with D hard to call. V lost 5 bases and J 7 bases, leaving 17 bases between the germline ends. Germline loops: CDR1 SGHTA, CDR2 FQGNSA. This CDR3 is 15 amino acids long.

In DNA, the CDR3 is TGTGCCAGCAGCTTAGGGGGAGGGCGTGTCGCCTACGAGCAGTACTTC. This sequence encodes CASSLGGGRVAYEQYF. The gene calls are TRBV7-9 and TRBJ2-7, with 7 bases identical to TRBD2. V was clipped by 1 base and J by 2 bases; unmatched bases: 8. Germline loops: CDR1 SEHNR, CDR2 FQNEAQ (reference sequence). The CDR3 runs 16 residues. Looking up the rest from reference TRBV7-9 and TRBJ2-7 gives the full variable domain: DTGVSQNPRHKITKRGQNVTFRCDPISEHNRLYWYRQTLGQGPEFLTYFQNEAQLEKSRLLSDRFSAERPKGSFSTLEIQRTEQGDSAMYLCASSLGGGRVAYEQYFGPGTRLTVT.

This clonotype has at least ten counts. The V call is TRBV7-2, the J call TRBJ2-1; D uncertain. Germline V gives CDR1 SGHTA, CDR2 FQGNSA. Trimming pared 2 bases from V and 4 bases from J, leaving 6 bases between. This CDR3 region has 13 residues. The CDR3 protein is CASSLPEYNEQFF. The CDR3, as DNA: TGTGCCAGCAGCTTACCCGAGTACAATGAGCAGTTCTTC.

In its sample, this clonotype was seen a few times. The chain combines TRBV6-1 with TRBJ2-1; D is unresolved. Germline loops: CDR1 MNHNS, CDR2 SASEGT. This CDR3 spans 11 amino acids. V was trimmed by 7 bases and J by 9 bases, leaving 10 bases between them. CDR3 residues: CASNHIGEQFF. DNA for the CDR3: TGTGCCAGCAATCATATCGGTGAGCAGTTCTTC.

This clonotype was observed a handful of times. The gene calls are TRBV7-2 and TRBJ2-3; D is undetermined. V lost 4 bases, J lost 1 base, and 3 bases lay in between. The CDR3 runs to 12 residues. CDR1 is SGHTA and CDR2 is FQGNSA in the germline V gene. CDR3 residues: CASSSRTDTQYF. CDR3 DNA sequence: TGTGCCAGCAGCTCGCGCACAGATACGCAGTATTTT.

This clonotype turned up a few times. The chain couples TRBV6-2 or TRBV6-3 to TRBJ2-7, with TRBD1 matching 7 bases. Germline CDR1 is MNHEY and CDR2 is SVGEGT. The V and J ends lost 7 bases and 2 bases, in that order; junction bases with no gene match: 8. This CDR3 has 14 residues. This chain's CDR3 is CASTKGGQPYEQYF. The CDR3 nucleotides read TGTGCCAGCACTAAAGGGGGACAGCCCTACGAGCAGTACTTC.

Written as DNA, the CDR3 is TGCAGTGCTAGTAGGGGGATAGAATACGAGCAGTACTTC. It specifies CSASRGIEYEQYF. The rearrangement uses TRBV20-1 and TRBJ2-7, with TRBD1 as a possible D gene (6 bases). The CDR3 is made up of 13 amino acids. CDR1 is DFQATT, CDR2 SNEGSKA, per germline (reference sequence). Trimming took off 3 bases at V and 4 bases at J, with 13 bases between the two ends.

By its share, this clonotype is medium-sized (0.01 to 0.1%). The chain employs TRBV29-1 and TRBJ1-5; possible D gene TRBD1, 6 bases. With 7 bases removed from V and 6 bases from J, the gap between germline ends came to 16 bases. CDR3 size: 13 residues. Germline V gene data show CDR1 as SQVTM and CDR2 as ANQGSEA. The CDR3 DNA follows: TGCAGCGCCGGGGAGGGGGTGCGTCAGCCCCAGCATTTT. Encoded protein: CSAGEGVRQPQHF.

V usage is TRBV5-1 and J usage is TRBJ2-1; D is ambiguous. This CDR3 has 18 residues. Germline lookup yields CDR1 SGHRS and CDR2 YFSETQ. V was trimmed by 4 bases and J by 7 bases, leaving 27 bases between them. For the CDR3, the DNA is TGCGCCAGCAGCACCACCTCACCGACAATCTCCCCAGGTAATGAGCAGTTCTTC. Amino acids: CASSTTSPTISPGNEQFF.

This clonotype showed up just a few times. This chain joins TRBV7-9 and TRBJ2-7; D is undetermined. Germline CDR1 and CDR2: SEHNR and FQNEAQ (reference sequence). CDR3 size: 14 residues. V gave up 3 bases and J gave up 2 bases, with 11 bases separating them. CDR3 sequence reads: CASSFAPATYEQYF. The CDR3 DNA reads TGTGCCAGCAGCTTTGCCCCGGCGACCTACGAGCAGTACTTC.

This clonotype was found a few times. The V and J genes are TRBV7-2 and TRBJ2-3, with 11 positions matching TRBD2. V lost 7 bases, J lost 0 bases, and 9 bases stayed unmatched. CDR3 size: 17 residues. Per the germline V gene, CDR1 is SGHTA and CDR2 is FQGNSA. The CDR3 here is CASTQGTSGSSTDTQYF. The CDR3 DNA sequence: TGTGCCAGCACCCAGGGGACTAGCGGATCTAGCACAGATACGCAGTATTTT.

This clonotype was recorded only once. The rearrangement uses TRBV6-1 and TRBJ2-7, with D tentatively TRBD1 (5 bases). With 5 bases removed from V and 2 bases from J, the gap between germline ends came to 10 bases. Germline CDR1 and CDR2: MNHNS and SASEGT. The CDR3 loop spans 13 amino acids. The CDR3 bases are TGTGCCAGCAGTCAGGGTTTCACCTACGAGCAGTACTTC. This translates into CASSQGFTYEQYF.

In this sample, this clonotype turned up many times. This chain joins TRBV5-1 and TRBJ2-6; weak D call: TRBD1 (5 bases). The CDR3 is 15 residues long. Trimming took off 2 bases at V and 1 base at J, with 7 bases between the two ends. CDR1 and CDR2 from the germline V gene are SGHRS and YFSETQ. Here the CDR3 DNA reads TGCGCCAGCAGCTTTACAGGATCTGGGGCCAACGTCCTGACTTTC. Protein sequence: CASSFTGSGANVLTF. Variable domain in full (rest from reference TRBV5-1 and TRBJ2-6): KAGVTQTPRYLIKTRGQQVTLSCSPISGHRSVSWYQQTPGQGLQFLFEYFSETQRNKGNFPGRFSGRQFSNSRSEMNVSTLELGDSALYLCASSFTGSGANVLTFGAGSRLTVL.

The CDR3 protein is CASSRALSVGYTF. CDR3 nucleotide sequence: TGTGCCAGCAGCCGAGCCCTGTCGGTTGGCTACACCTTC. This sequence joins TRBV3-1 and TRBJ1-2, with no clear D. V was trimmed by 4 bases and J by 7 bases, leaving 13 bases between them. The CDR3 covers 13 residues. The V gene's germline CDR1 is LGHDT and CDR2 YNNKEL (reference sequence).

In DNA, the CDR3 is TGTGCCAGCACCAATCCTGGGACAGCCGACGATCAGCCCCAGCATTTT. This encodes CASTNPGTADDQPQHF. The chain recombines TRBV6-5 with TRBJ1-5, with TRBD1 matching 7 bases. The V gene end was trimmed by 7 bases and the J gene end by 5 bases; junction bases not matched to a gene: 14. CDR1 is MNHEY and CDR2 is SVGAGI in the germline V gene. The CDR3 runs to 16 residues.

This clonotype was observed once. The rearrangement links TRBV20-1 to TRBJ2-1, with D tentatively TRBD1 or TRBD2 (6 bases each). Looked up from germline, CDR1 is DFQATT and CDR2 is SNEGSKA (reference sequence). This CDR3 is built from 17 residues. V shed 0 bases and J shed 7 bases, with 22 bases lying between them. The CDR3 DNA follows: TGCAGTGCTAGAGATCCGGGGGCTAGCGTGGGCTTGAATGAGCAGTTCTTC. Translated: CSARDPGASVGLNEQFF.

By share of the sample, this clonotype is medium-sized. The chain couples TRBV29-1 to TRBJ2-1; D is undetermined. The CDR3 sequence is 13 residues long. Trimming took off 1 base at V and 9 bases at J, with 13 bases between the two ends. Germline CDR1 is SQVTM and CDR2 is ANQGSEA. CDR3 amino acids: CSVEGSGHAEQFF. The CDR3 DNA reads TGCAGCGTTGAAGGTTCGGGCCACGCTGAGCAGTTCTTC.